These 11 T cell receptor beta chains originate from one sample sequenced in a study of blood T cell repertoires in COVID-19. The method was immunoSEQ multiplex PCR; TCRdb's version includes in-frame clones alone and lacks a portion of them. The table records roughly 250,000 clones, roughly 90% of them present only once. The source material was peripheral blood. The receptor source for this set is a woman in her thirties or forties who had recovered from COVID-19.

The chain employs TRBV6-5 and TRBJ1-3; the match to TRBD1 covers 7 bases. Germline V CDR1 and CDR2: MNHEY, SVGAGI. This CDR3 spans 14 amino acids. The V and J ends lost 6 bases and 4 bases, in that order; junction bases with no gene match: 6. The CDR3 is CASRQTGVGNTIYF. DNA for the CDR3: TGTGCCAGCAGACAAACAGGGGTCGGAAACACCATATATTTT.

This clone was seen just once. The rearrangement joins TRBV9 to TRBJ2-6; D not certain. Germline CDR1 and CDR2: SGDLS and YYNGEE. CDR3 length: 15 residues. V was trimmed by 4 bases and J by 0 bases, leaving 8 bases between them. The CDR3 sequence is CASSTMGSGANVLTF. CDR3 nucleotides: TGTGCCAGCAGCACTATGGGCTCTGGGGCCAACGTCCTGACTTTC.

Many counts were recorded for this clone. V and J are TRBV7-2 and TRBJ1-2; 10 bases are a match to TRBD1. This CDR3 is 17 amino acids long. V lost 3 bases and J lost 6; bases outside the gene matches: 13. Per germline, CDR1 SGHTA and CDR2 FQGNSA. The CDR3 DNA follows: TGTGCCAGCAGCTTCCTCTCGACAGGGGGCAGAAGCGATGGCTACACCTTC. It specifies CASSFLSTGGRSDGYTF.

The CDR3 loop is CASSFLGHHGGELFF. CDR3 DNA sequence: TGTGCCAGCAGTTTTCTGGGCCACCACGGCGGGGAGCTGTTTTTT. V and J are TRBV28 and TRBJ2-2; D remains unclear. The V end lost 3 bases, the J end lost 7 bases, and 15 bases lay between the germline ends. Germline lookup yields CDR1 MDHEN and CDR2 SYDVKM. The CDR3 sequence is 15 residues long.

The chain has TRBV28 and TRBJ2-3, with 10 bases lining up with TRBD1. V shed 10 bases and J 5 bases; nucleotides not matched to a gene: 9. The CDR3 consists of 14 residues. Germline assignment: CDR1 MDHEN and CDR2 SYDVKM. The CDR3 loop reads CAIQTGGRRDTQYF. The CDR3 DNA follows: TGTGCCATACAGACAGGGGGCCGCAGAGATACGCAGTATTTT. Together with reference TRBV28 and TRBJ2-3, the CDR3 gives the full variable domain: DVKVTQSSRYLVKRTGEKVFLECVQDMDHENMFWYRQDPGLGLRLIYFSYDVKMKEKGDIPEGYSVSREKKERFSLILESASTNQTSMYLCAIQTGGRRDTQYFGPGTRLTVL.

The chain carries TRBV6-5 and TRBJ1-2; 11 positions match TRBD1. V was clipped by 5 bases and J by 3 bases; unmatched bases: 2. In germline, CDR1 is MNHEY, CDR2 SVGAGI. The CDR3 runs 14 residues. In nucleotides, the CDR3 is TGTGCCAGCAGTCCGGGACAGGGGGACTATGGCTACACCTTC. This gives the protein CASSPGQGDYGYTF.

V usage is TRBV27 and J usage is TRBJ1-4, with 9 bases lining up with TRBD1. CDR1 MNHEY and CDR2 SMNVEV come from the germline V gene (reference sequence). The CDR3 covers 16 residues. The J segment lost 7 bases and the V segment lost 5 bases, leaving 11 bases of the junction unmatched. CDR3 sequence: CASSHLTGGASEKLFF. The DNA for the CDR3 is TGTGCCAGCAGTCATCTTACAGGGGGCGCGAGTGAAAAACTGTTTTTT.

Turning to this clone: The same CDR3 is also encoded by other DNA sequences in this sample. V is TRBV30 and J is TRBJ1-5; the D is unclear. Trimming stripped 2 bases from V and 2 bases from J, with 7 bases between. The CDR3 totals 13 residues. Germline V gene data show CDR1 as GTSNPN and CDR2 as SVGIG (reference sequence). Here the CDR3 reads CAWSSGGNQPQHF. The CDR3 coding sequence is TGTGCCTGGAGTTCGGGTGGCAATCAGCCCCAGCATTTT.

The chain has TRBV19 and TRBJ1-5; 8 bases map to TRBD1. V lost 4 bases to trimming and J lost 4 bases; unmatched junction nucleotides: 6. Per germline, CDR1 LNHDA and CDR2 SQIVND (reference sequence). CDR3 length: 15 amino acids. The chain's CDR3 is CASSTDREGNQPQHF. CDR3 bases: TGTGCCAGTAGTACGGACAGGGAAGGAAATCAGCCCCAGCATTTT.

The chain is built from TRBV7-8 and TRBJ2-7, with TRBD1 matching 10 bases. The CDR3 has 15 residues. The V and J ends lost 1 base and 2 bases, in that order; junction bases with no gene match: 2. Germline CDR1 SGHVS, CDR2 FQNEAQ. The CDR3 loop reads CASSLGGQGTYEQYF. The CDR3 bases are TGTGCCAGCAGCTTAGGGGGACAGGGGACCTACGAGCAGTACTTC.

V gene TRBV4-3 combines with J gene TRBJ2-2; 10 bases are shared with TRBD1. CDR1 and CDR2 (germline): LGHNA, YSLEER. The CDR3 has 16 residues. V gave up 4 bases and J gave up 4 bases; unmatched junction bases: 6. CDR3 sequence: CASSRRTGGSTGELFF. The CDR3, as DNA: TGCGCCAGCAGCCGCCGGACAGGGGGAAGCACCGGGGAGCTGTTTTTT.